This record concerns one T cell receptor beta chain sequence. This sample stems from a study of blood T cell repertoires in COVID-19. Study as a whole: Sources were T cells, B-cell-depleted T cells, or PBMCs; the material itself was cDNA or gDNA.

Resolution of symptoms, clearance, or two negative PCRs was present in recovered Cohort 3 donors. TCRdb's copy holds only in-frame clones and misses some; the assay was immunoSEQ multiplex PCR. This sample has around 170,000 clones, with 70% to 85% found just once. The CDR3 runs 12 residues. The trim removed 8 bases at V and 10 bases at J, leaving 5 bases unmatched. Germline CDR1 MNHEY, CDR2 SVGAGI. The source is a man aged 50 to 59 who had recovered from COVID-19. The chain combines TRBV6-5 with TRBJ1-6; 7 bases are shared with TRBD1. The sample was PBMCs or T cells enriched from blood (not recorded which). The CDR3: CASFDRDSPLHF. The CDR3, as DNA: TGTGCCAGCTTCGACAGGGACTCACCCCTCCACTTT.